A selection of T cell receptor beta chains follows, all from one sample in a study of lymphopenia after photon versus proton radiotherapy. Clones were read by immunoSEQ multiplex PCR, and TCRdb kept only the in-frame ones, dropping some. The sample lists 65,000 to 70,000 clones, approximately 91% occurring once. The specimen was peripheral blood, collected from a patient treated with photon-based radiotherapy. All receptors come from a woman between 70 and 85 years old with pancreatic cancer. Each CDR3 is given with its conserved first and last residue. D genes are given only for firm matches. Rows give clone size only sometimes, using once, few, many, or a class for an expanded clone.

V: TRBV10-2; J: TRBJ2-7; D: .; size: .; CDR3: CASSSAVEQQYF; DNA: TGCGCCAGCAGTTCGGCTGTGGAGCAGCAGTACTTC
V: TRBV7-6; J: TRBJ2-3; D: .; size: .; CDR3: CASSTSRTPSTDTQYF; DNA: TGTGCCAGCAGTACATCGAGGACCCCTAGCACAGATACGCAGTATTTT
V: TRBV2; J: TRBJ2-1; D: .; size: .; CDR3: CASSVNSLSYNEQFF; DNA: TGTGCCAGCAGTGTCAACAGCCTCTCCTACAATGAGCAGTTCTTC
V: TRBV5-4; J: TRBJ1-2; D: .; size: .; CDR3: CASSSPGGVGLGYTF; DNA: TGTGCCAGCAGCTCCCCCGGGGGGGTGGGCTTAGGCTACACCTTC
V: TRBV6-1; J: TRBJ1-4; D: .; size: .; CDR3: CASSESTRGTNEKLFF; DNA: TGTGCCAGCAGTGAATCTACGAGAGGAACTAATGAAAAACTGTTTTTT
V: TRBV27; J: TRBJ2-7; D: TRBD1; size: .; CDR3: CASKPRQGSNEQYF; DNA: TGTGCCAGCAAGCCCCGACAGGGGAGCAACGAGCAGTACTTC
V: TRBV4-2; J: TRBJ2-3; D: .; size: .; CDR3: CASSRGRLIADTQYF; DNA: TGTGCCAGCAGCCGGGGACGTTTGATCGCAGATACGCAGTATTTT
V: TRBV19; J: TRBJ2-6; D: .; size: .; CDR3: CASSMWESGANVLTF; DNA: TGTGCCAGTAGTATGTGGGAGTCGGGGGCCAACGTCCTGACTTTC
V: TRBV5-1; J: TRBJ2-7; D: .; size: .; CDR3: CASSLAGSLPYEQYF; DNA: TGCGCCAGCAGCCTGGCCGGGTCGCTGCCCTACGAGCAGTACTTC
V: TRBV7-9; J: TRBJ2-1; D: TRBD2; size: .; CDR3: CASSLGFSGGPGNEQFF; DNA: TGTGCCAGCAGCTTAGGATTTTCGGGAGGGCCGGGCAATGAGCAGTTCTTC
V: TRBV7-9; J: TRBJ2-4; D: .; size: .; CDR3: CASSPPIRTGGAGGIQYF; DNA: TGTGCCAGCAGCCCACCGATCCGGACAGGTGGGGCGGGAGGCATTCAGTACTTC
V: TRBV9; J: TRBJ1-1; D: .; size: few; CDR3: CASSVGFGQGRSF; DNA: TGTGCCAGCAGCGTAGGGTTCGGGCAGGGACGCAGTTTT
V: TRBV6-5; J: TRBJ1-1; D: .; size: .; CDR3: CASSWGRNTEAFF; DNA: TGTGCCAGCAGTTGGGGACGGAACACTGAAGCTTTCTTT
V: TRBV5-5; J: TRBJ1-2; D: .; size: .; CDR3: CASSLGDYHPPDGYTF; DNA: TGTGCCAGCAGCTTGGGGGACTACCACCCCCCGGATGGCTACACCTTC
V: TRBV28; J: TRBJ2-5; D: .; size: .; CDR3: CASSSSRVAPAEDQETQYF; DNA: TGTGCCAGCAGTTCGAGCAGGGTGGCCCCGGCGGAAGACCAAGAGACCCAGTACTTC
V: TRBV6-4; J: TRBJ2-3; D: TRBD2; size: .; CDR3: CASKKLAGGSTDTQYF; DNA: TGTGCCAGCAAGAAACTAGCGGGAGGCAGCACAGATACGCAGTATTTT
V: TRBV7-2; J: TRBJ1-5; D: TRBD1; size: .; CDR3: CASSSMTGYINQPQHF; DNA: TGTGCCAGCAGCTCAATGACAGGGTATATCAATCAGCCCCAGCATTTT
V: TRBV7-3; J: TRBJ2-3; D: TRBD2; size: .; CDR3: CASSLGGAGRRGDTQYF; DNA: TGTGCCAGCAGCTTAGGAGGAGCGGGAAGGAGGGGAGATACGCAGTATTTT
V: TRBV9; J: TRBJ2-2; D: .; size: .; CDR3: CASELRNTGELFF; DNA: TGTGCCAGCGAACTAAGGAACACCGGGGAGCTGTTTTTT
V: TRBV20-1; J: TRBJ2-1; D: .; size: .; CDR3: CSARGSPEQFF; DNA: TGCAGTGCTAGAGGGTCCCCAGAGCAGTTCTTC
V: TRBV5-1; J: TRBJ2-2; D: .; size: .; CDR3: CASSKDNTGELFF; DNA: TGCGCCAGCAGCAAGGATAACACCGGGGAGCTGTTTTTT
V: TRBV5-8; J: TRBJ2-4; D: .; size: .; CDR3: CASSFLSPATTNKNIQYF; DNA: TGTGCCAGCAGCTTTTTAAGCCCGGCAACGACGAACAAAAACATTCAGTACTTC
V: TRBV19; J: TRBJ2-1; D: .; size: few; CDR3: CASGDWDNEQFF; DNA: TGTGCCAGTGGAGACTGGGACAATGAGCAGTTCTTC
V: TRBV4-2; J: TRBJ2-5; D: TRBD1; size: .; CDR3: CASSQEAGTGGTEETQYF; DNA: TGTGCCAGCAGCCAAGAGGCGGGGACAGGGGGAACAGAAGAGACCCAGTACTTC
V: TRBV5-5; J: TRBJ1-1; D: .; size: .; CDR3: CASRGPRRDTEAFF; DNA: TGTGCCAGCAGAGGCCCGAGGAGGGACACTGAAGCTTTCTTT
V: TRBV15; J: TRBJ2-7; D: .; size: .; CDR3: CATRSLGSSYEQYF; DNA: TGTGCCACCCGATCTCTGGGCAGCTCCTACGAGCAGTACTTC
V: TRBV5-1; J: TRBJ1-5; D: .; size: .; CDR3: CASSPLAGNQPQHF; DNA: TGCGCCAGCAGCCCCTTGGCGGGCAATCAGCCCCAGCATTTT
V: TRBV20-1; J: TRBJ2-1; D: .; size: .; CDR3: CSATGNYEQFF; DNA: TGCAGTGCAACCGGGAACTATGAGCAGTTCTTC
V: TRBV4-3; J: TRBJ1-1; D: .; size: .; CDR3: CASSQEGGTEAFF; DNA: TGCGCCAGCAGCCAAGAGGGGGGTACTGAAGCTTTCTTT
V: TRBV6-5; J: TRBJ2-5; D: TRBD2; size: .; CDR3: CASSYQTAGVTETQYF; DNA: TGTGCCAGCAGTTACCAAACAGCGGGAGTAACAGAGACCCAGTACTTC
V: TRBV7-2; J: TRBJ1-1; D: .; size: .; CDR3: CASSPAVGTTEAFF; DNA: TGTGCCAGCAGCCCCGCCGTCGGGACTACTGAAGCTTTCTTT
V: TRBV7-8; J: TRBJ1-2; D: TRBD1; size: .; CDR3: CASSLVGGGPYGYTF; DNA: TGTGCCAGCAGCTTAGTGGGAGGGGGCCCTTATGGCTACACCTTC
V: TRBV27; J: TRBJ1-2; D: .; size: .; CDR3: CASIPHGGGDGYTF; DNA: TGTGCCAGCATCCCTCACGGCGGAGGTGACGGCTACACCTTC
V: TRBV18; J: TRBJ1-3; D: TRBD1; size: .; CDR3: CASSPRDSSGNTIYF; DNA: TGTGCCAGCTCACCACGGGACAGCTCTGGAAACACCATATATTTT
V: TRBV7-8; J: TRBJ2-7; D: .; size: .; CDR3: CASSLAGGVNYEQYF; DNA: TGTGCCAGCAGCTTAGCGGGAGGTGTTAACTACGAGCAGTACTTC
V: TRBV18; J: TRBJ2-5; D: TRBD2; size: .; CDR3: CASSPRGASGTGSVTQYF; DNA: TGTGCCAGCTCACCACGAGGCGCTAGCGGGACCGGTTCGGTGACCCAGTACTTC
V: TRBV19; J: TRBJ2-3; D: TRBD2; size: .; CDR3: CASSIGGTSGGGTDTQYF; DNA: TGTGCCAGTAGTATCGGTGGGACTAGCGGGGGGGGCACAGATACGCAGTATTTT
V: TRBV30; J: TRBJ1-3; D: .; size: .; CDR3: CAWRQTGPSGNTIYF; DNA: TGTGCCTGGAGACAGACAGGCCCCTCTGGAAACACCATATATTTT
V: TRBV28; J: TRBJ1-6; D: .; size: .; CDR3: CASSWGNSPLHF; DNA: TGTGCCAGCAGTTGGGGGAATTCACCCCTCCACTTT
V: TRBV28; J: TRBJ2-2; D: TRBD2; size: .; CDR3: CASSLALADTGELFF; DNA: TGTGCCAGCAGTTTGGCTCTAGCGGACACCGGGGAGCTGTTTTTT
V: TRBV19; J: TRBJ1-2; D: .; size: .; CDR3: CASSIGQGFGYTF; DNA: TGTGCCAGTAGTATTGGCCAGGGGTTCGGCTACACCTTC
V: TRBV7-2; J: TRBJ1-4; D: .; size: .; CDR3: CASSSSRGAEKLFF; DNA: TGTGCCAGCAGCTCCTCTCGGGGGGCAGAAAAACTGTTTTTT
V: TRBV19; J: TRBJ2-7; D: .; size: .; CDR3: CASSKGGESYEQYF; DNA: TGTGCCAGTAGTAAGGGGGGAGAGTCCTACGAGCAGTACTTC
V: TRBV19; J: TRBJ1-2; D: .; size: .; CDR3: CASSISGRIDYGYTF; DNA: TGTGCCAGTAGTATAAGCGGTCGGATCGACTATGGCTACACCTTC
V: TRBV28; J: TRBJ2-3; D: TRBD2; size: .; CDR3: CASSFRALSSGSPPDTQYF; DNA: TGTGCCAGCAGTTTCAGGGCCCTATCTAGCGGGAGCCCCCCAGATACGCAGTATTTT
V: TRBV21-1; J: TRBJ2-2; D: .; size: .; CDR3: CASSPQRLAGGGGELFF; DNA: TGTGCCAGCAGCCCCCAAAGGTTAGCGGGAGGCGGCGGGGAGCTGTTTTTT
V: TRBV6-5; J: TRBJ2-7; D: .; size: .; CDR3: CATRYSYEGYEQYF; DNA: TGTGCCACCCGGTACTCCTACGAAGGCTACGAGCAGTACTTC
V: TRBV7-6; J: TRBJ2-1; D: .; size: .; CDR3: CASSYHTQSASYNEQFF; DNA: TGTGCCAGCAGCTACCATACCCAGAGTGCGTCTTACAATGAGCAGTTCTTC
V: TRBV6-5; J: TRBJ1-1; D: TRBD1; size: .; CDR3: CASSPTRQGLAFF; DNA: TGTGCCAGCAGTCCCACCAGACAGGGGCTAGCTTTCTTT
V: TRBV4-3; J: TRBJ2-2; D: .; size: .; CDR3: CASSRARGPGELFF; DNA: TGCGCCAGCAGCAGAGCACGGGGGCCCGGGGAGCTGTTTTTT
V: TRBV9; J: TRBJ1-3; D: .; size: .; CDR3: CASSVNQGWSGNTIYF; DNA: TGTGCCAGCAGCGTAAACCAGGGTTGGTCTGGAAACACCATATATTTT